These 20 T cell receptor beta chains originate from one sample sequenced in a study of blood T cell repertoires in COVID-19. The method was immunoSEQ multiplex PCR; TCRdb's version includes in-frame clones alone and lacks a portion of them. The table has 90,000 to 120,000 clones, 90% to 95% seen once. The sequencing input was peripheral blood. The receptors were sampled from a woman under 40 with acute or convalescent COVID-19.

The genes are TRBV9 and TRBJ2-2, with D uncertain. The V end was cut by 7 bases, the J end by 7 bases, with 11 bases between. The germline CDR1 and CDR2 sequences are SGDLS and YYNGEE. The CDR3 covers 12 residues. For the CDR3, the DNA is TGTGCCAGCGCACAGTTGGGCGGGGAGCTGTTTTTT. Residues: CASAQLGGELFF.

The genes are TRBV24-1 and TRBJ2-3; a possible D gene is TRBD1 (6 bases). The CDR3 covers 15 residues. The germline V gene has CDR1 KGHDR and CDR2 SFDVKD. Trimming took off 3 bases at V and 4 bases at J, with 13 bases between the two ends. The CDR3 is CATSDRLQGSDTQYF. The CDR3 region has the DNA TGTGCCACCAGTGATCGACTACAGGGTTCAGATACGCAGTATTTT.

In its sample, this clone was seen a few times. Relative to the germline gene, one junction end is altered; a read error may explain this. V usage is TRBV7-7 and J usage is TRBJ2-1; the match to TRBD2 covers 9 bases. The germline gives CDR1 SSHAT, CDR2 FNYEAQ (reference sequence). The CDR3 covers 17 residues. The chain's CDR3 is CASSLSRGSGGINEQFF. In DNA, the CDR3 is TGTGCTAGCAGCTTAAGTCGGGGTAGCGGGGGAATCAATGAGCAGTTCTTC. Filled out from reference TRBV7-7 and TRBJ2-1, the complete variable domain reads GAGVSQSPRYKVTKRGQDVTLRCDPISSHATLYWYQQALGQGPEFLTYFNYEAQPDKSGLPSDRFSAERPEGSISTLTIQRTEQRDSAMYRCASSLSRGSGGINEQFFGPGTRLTVL.

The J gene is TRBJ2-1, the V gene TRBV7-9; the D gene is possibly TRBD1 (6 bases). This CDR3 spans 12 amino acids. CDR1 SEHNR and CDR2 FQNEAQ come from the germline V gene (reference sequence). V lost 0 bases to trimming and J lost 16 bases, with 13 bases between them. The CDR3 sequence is CASSLARTDPFF. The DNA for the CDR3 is TGTGCCAGCAGCTTAGCTCGGACAGATCCCTTCTTC.

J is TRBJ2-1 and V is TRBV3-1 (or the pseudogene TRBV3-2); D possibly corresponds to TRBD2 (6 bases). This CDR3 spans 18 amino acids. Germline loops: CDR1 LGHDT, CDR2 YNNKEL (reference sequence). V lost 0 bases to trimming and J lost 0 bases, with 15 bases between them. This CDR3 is CASSQEGRRGTSYNEQFF. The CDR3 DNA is TGTGCCAGCAGCCAAGAGGGGAGGAGGGGAACCTCCTACAATGAGCAGTTCTTC.

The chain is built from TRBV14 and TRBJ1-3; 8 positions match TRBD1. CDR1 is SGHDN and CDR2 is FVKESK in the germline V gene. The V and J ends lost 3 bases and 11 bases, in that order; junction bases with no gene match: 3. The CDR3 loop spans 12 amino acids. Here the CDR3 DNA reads TGTGCCAGCAGCCACACAGGGGGATCCATATATTTT. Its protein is CASSHTGGSIYF. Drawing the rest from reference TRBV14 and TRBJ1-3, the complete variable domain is EAGVTQFPSHSVIEKGQTVTLRCDPISGHDNLYWYRRVMGKEIKFLLHFVKESKQDESGMPNNRFLAERTGGTYSTLKVQPAELEDSGVYFCASSHTGGSIYFGEGSWLTVV.

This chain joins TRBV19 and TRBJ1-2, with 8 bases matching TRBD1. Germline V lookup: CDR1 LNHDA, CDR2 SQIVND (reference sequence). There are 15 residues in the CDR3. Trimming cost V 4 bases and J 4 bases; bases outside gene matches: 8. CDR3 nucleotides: TGTGCCAGTAGTAACGACAGGGGATCCTCCTATGGCTACACCTTC. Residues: CASSNDRGSSYGYTF.

The CDR3 DNA is TGTGCCAGCAGTTACTCCCAACTAGCGGGAGGGCCTCGGTCCTACAATGAGCAGTTCTTC. This codes for CASSYSQLAGGPRSYNEQFF. The rearrangement joins TRBV6-2 or TRBV6-3 to TRBJ2-1; 13 nucleotides agree with TRBD2. The ends lost 0 bases at V and 1 base at J; junction bases unmatched: 9. Germline V gene sequence: CDR1 MNHEY, CDR2 SVGEGT. CDR3 size: 20 residues.

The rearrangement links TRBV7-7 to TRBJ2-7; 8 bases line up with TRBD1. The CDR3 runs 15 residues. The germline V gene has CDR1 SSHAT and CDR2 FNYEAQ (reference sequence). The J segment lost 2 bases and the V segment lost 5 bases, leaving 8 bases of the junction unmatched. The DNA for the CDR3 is TGTGCCAGCAGCCAACTAGGACAGGGCGCCTACGAGCAGTACTTC. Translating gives CASSQLGQGAYEQYF. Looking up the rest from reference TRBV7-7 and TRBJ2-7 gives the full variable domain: GAGVSQSPRYKVTKRGQDVTLRCDPISSHATLYWYQQALGQGPEFLTYFNYEAQPDKSGLPSDRFSAERPEGSISTLTIQRTEQRDSAMYRCASSQLGQGAYEQYFGPGTRLTVT.

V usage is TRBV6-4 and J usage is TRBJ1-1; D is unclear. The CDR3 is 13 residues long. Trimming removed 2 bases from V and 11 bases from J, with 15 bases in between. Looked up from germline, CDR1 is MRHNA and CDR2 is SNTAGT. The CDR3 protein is CASSDIGGSRAFF. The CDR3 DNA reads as TGTGCCAGCAGTGACATTGGTGGGAGCAGGGCTTTCTTT.

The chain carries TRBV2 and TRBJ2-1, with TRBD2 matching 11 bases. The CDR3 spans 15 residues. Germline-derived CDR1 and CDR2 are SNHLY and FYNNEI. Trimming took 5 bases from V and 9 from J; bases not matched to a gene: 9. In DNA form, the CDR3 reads TGTGCCAGCAGTTTAACTAGCGGGAGTTTGGGTGAGCAGTTCTTC. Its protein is CASSLTSGSLGEQFF.

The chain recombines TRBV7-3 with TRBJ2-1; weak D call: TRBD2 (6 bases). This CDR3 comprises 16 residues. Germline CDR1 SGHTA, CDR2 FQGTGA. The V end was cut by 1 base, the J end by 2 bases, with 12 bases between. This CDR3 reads CASSLKSGSTYNEQFF. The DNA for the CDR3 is TGTGCCAGCAGCTTAAAAAGCGGGTCAACCTACAATGAGCAGTTCTTC. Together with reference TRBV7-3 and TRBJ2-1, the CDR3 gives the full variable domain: GAGVSQTPSNKVTEKGKYVELRCDPISGHTALYWYRQSLGQGPEFLIYFQGTGAADDSGLPNDRFFAVRPEGSVSTLKIQRTERGDSAVYLCASSLKSGSTYNEQFFGPGTRLTVL.

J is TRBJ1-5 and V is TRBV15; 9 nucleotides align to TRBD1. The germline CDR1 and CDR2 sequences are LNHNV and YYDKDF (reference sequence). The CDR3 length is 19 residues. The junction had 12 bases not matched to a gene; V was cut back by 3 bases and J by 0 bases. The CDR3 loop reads CATSSDTGGEFRSNQPQHF. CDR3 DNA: TGTGCCACCAGCAGCGACACAGGGGGCGAATTTCGTAGCAATCAGCCCCAGCATTTT. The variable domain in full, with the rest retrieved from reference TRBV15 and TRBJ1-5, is DAMVIQNPRYQVTQFGKPVTLSCSQTLNHNVMYWYQQKSSQAPKLLFHYYDKDFNNEADTPDNFQSRRPNTSFCFLDIRSPGLGDTAMYLCATSSDTGGEFRSNQPQHFGDGTRLSIL.

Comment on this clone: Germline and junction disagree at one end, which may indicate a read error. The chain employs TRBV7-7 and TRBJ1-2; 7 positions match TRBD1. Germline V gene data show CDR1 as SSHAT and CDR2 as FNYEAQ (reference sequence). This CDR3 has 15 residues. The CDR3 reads CASSPLDRKPYGYTF. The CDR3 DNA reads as TGTGCTAGCAGCCCGCTGGACAGGAAACCCTATGGCTACACCTTC.

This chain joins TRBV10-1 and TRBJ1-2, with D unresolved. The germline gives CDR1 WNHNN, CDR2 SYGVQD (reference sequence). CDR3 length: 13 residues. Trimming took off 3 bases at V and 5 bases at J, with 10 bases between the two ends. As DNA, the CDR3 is TGCGCCAGCAGTGATGCGAGAGATTATGGCTACACCTTC. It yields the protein CASSDARDYGYTF.

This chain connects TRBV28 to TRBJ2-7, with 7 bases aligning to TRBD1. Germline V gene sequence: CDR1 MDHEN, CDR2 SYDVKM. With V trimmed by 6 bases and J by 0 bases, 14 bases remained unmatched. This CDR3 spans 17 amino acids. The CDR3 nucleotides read TGTGCCAGCAGACCTCCCTTGGGAAGGGGGCCCTCCTACGAGCAGTACTTC. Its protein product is CASRPPLGRGPSYEQYF. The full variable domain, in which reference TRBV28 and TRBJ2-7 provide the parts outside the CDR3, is DVKVTQSSRYLVKRTGEKVFLECVQDMDHENMFWYRQDPGLGLRLIYFSYDVKMKEKGDIPEGYSVSREKKERFSLILESASTNQTSMYLCASRPPLGRGPSYEQYFGPGTRLTVT.

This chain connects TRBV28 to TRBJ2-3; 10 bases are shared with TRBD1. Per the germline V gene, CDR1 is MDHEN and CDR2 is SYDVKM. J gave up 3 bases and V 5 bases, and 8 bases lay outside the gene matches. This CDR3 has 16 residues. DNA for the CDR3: TGTGCCAGCAGTAAGGACAGGGGGATCAGGACAGATACGCAGTATTTT. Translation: CASSKDRGIRTDTQYF.

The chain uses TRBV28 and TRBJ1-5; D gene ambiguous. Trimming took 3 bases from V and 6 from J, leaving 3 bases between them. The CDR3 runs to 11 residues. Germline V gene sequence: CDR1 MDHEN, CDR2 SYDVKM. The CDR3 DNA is TGTGCCAGCAGTTTCGGTCAGCCCCAGCATTTT. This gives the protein CASSFGQPQHF.

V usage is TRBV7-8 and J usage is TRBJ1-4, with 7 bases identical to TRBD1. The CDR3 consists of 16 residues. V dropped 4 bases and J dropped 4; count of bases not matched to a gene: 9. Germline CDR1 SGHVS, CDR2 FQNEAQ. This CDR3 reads CASSYGTAGFNEKLFF. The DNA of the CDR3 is TGTGCCAGCAGCTACGGGACAGCCGGCTTTAATGAAAAACTGTTTTTT.

In DNA form, the CDR3 reads TGTGCCAGCAGCGAGGGGGGACAGGGGTTGAACTATGGCTACACCTTC. It is translated as CASSEGGQGLNYGYTF. The V gene is TRBV9, the J gene TRBJ1-2; 10 positions agree with TRBD1. Looked up from germline, CDR1 is SGDLS and CDR2 is YYNGEE. CDR3 length equals 16 residues. V shed 3 bases and J 2 bases; nucleotides not matched to a gene: 7.